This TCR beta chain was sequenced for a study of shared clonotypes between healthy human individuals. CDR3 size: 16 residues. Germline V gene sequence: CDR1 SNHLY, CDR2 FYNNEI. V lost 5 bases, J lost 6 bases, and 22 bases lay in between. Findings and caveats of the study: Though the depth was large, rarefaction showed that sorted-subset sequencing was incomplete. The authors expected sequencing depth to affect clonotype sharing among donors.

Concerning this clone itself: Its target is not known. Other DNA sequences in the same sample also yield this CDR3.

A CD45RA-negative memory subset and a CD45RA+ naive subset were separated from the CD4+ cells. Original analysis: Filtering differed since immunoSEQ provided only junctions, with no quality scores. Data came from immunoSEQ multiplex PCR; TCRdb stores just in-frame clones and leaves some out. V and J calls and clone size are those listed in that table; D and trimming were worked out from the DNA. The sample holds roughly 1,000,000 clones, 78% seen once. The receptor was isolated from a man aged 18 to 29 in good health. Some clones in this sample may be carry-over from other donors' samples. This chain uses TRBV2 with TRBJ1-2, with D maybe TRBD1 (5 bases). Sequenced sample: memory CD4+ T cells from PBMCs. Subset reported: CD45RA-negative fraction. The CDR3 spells CASSKENKGQFHGYTF. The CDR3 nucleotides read TGTGCCAGCAGTAAAGAAAACAAGGGGCAATTCCATGGCTACACCTTC.